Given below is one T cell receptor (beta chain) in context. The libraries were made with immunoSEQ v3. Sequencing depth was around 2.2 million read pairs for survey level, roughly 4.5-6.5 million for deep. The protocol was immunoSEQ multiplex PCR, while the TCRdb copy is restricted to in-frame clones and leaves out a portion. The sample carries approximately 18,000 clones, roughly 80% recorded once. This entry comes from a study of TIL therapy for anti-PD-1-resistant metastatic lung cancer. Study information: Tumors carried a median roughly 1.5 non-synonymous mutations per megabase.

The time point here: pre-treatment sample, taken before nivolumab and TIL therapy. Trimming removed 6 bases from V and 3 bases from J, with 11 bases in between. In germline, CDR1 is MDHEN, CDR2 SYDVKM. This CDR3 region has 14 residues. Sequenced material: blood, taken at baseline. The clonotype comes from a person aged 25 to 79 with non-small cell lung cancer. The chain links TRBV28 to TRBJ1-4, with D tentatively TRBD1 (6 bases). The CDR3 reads CASSQQGPNEKLFF. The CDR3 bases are TGTGCCAGCAGCCAACAGGGACCTAATGAAAAACTGTTTTTT.